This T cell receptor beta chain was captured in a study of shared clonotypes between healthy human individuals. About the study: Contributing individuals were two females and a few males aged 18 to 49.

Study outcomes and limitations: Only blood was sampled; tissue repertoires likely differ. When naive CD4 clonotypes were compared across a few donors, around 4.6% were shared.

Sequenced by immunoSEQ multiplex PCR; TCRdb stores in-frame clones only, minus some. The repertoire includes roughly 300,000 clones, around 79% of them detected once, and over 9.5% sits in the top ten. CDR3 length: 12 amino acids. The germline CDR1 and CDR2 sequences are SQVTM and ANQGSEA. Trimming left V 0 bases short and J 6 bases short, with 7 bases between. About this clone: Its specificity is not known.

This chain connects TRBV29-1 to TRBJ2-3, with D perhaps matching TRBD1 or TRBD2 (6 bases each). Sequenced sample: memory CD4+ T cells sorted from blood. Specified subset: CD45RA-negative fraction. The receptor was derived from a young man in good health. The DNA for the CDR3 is TGCAGCGTTGAAGAAGGGGGGGATACGCAGTATTTT. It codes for CSVEEGGDTQYF.